This T cell receptor (beta chain) was documented in a study of T cell responses to AZD1222 COVID-19 vaccine. Regarding the study as a whole: No repertoire was sampled before or during the peak T cell response, only after it. The breadth and depth of Spike-specific TCRs increased once two AZD1222 doses had been given. Clonal diversity was possibly underestimated, and the donors were mostly white British, with more females.

With respect to this clone: Its antigen is not known.

Trimming removed 7 bases from V and 1 base from J, with 3 bases in between. CDR1 and CDR2 (germline): MNHEY, SVGAGI. The CDR3 loop spans 11 amino acids. Profiled with immunoSEQ multiplex PCR; TCRdb holds only in-frame clones, not every one. The sample consists of under 150,000 clones, around 90% of them appearing once. The sample consisted of peripheral blood, taken on day 0 of AZD1222 vaccination. The chain joins TRBV6-5 to TRBJ2-3; D is undetermined. This receptor was identified in an adult in good health. CDR3 in amino acids: CASTRTDTQYF. CDR3 coding DNA: TGTGCCAGCACTCGCACAGATACGCAGTATTTT.